Given below is one TCR beta chain in context. Its antigen is still unknown. Clinical symptoms, serum thyroxine and TRAb, thyroid ultrasound and orbital computed tomography were used for the diagnoses. Fresh peripheral blood, about 9.6 ml, yielded the PBMCs. The data originate from a study of T cells in Graves' hyperthyroidism and ophthalmopathy. General study results and limits: Blood shared most expanded thyroid clonotypes above 0.001.

From RNA transcripts, TCR beta CDR3 regions were amplified. Primed by the HTBI set, a first-round RT-PCR was run on the TCR CDR3. TCRdb used MiXCR to reprocess the multiplex PCR reads, holding one entry per CDR3 protein. The sample records approximately 420,000 distinct CDR3 sequences, 12% to 15% being singletons. The ends lost 0 bases at V and 10 bases at J; junction bases unmatched: 9. This CDR3 region has 16 residues. Germline lookup yields CDR1 MNHNY and CDR2 SVGAGI (reference sequence). The sequence was collected from a young woman with Graves' hyperthyroidism. The chain uses TRBV6-6 and TRBJ2-1; 10 bases match TRBD2. The specimen sequenced was blood. The CDR3 region is CASSYSTSGLGGEQFF. CDR3 DNA: TGTGCCAGCAGTTACTCGACTAGCGGGCTAGGGGGGGAGCAGTTCTTC.